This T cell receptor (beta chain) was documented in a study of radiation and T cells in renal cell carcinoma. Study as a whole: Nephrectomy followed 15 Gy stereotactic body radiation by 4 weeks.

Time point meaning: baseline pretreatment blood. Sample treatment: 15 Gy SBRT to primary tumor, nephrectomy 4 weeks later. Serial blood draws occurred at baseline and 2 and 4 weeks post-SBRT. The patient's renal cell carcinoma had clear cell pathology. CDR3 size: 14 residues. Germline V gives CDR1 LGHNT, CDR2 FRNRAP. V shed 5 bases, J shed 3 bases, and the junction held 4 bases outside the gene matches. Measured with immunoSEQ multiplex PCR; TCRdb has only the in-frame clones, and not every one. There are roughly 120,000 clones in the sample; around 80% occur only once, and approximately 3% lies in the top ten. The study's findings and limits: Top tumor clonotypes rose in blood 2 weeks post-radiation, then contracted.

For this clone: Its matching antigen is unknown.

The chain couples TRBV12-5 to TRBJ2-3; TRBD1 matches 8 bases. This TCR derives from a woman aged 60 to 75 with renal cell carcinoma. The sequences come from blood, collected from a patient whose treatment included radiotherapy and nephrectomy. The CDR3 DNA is TGTGCTAGTGGTACAGGACAGGGTACAGATACGCAGTATTTT. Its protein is CASGTGQGTDTQYF.